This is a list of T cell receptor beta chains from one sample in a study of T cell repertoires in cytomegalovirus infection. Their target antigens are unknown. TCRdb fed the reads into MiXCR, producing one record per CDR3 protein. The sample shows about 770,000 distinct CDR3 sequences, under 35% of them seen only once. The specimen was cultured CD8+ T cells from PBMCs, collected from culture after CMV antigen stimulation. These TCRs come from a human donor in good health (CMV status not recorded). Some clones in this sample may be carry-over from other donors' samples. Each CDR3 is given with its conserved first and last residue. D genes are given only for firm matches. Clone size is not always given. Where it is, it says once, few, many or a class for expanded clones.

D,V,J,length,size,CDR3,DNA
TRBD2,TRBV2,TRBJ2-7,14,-,CASTPLAGGYEQYF,TGTGCCAGCACCCCACTAGCGGGGGGCTACGAGCAGTACTTC
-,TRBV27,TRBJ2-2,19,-,CASSSLTILRGDNTGELFF,TGTGCCAGCAGTTCCCTGACCATACTCCGAGGGGATAACACCGGGGAGCTGTTTTTT
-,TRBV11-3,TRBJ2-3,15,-,CASSSRQMDTDTQYF,TGTGCCAGCAGCTCGCGACAAATGGACACAGATACGCAGTATTTT
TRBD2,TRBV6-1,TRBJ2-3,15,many,CASSETRDYTDTQYF,TGTGCCAGCAGTGAAACCAGGGACTACACAGATACGCAGTATTTT
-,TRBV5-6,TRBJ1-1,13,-,CASTLGAGTEAFF,TGTGCCAGCACTCTGGGAGCGGGCACTGAAGCTTTCTTT
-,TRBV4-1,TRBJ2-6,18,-,CASSQDRGALSGANVLTF,TGCGCCAGCAGCCAAGATCGAGGCGCCCTCTCTGGGGCCAACGTCCTGACTTTC
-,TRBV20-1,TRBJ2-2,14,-,CSALGGGLSGELFF,TGCAGTGCTCTTGGGGGCGGGCTCTCCGGGGAGCTGTTTTTT
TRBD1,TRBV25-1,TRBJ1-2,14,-,CASRPGQGLHGYTF,TGTGCCAGCAGGCCGGGACAGGGGCTGCATGGCTACACCTTC
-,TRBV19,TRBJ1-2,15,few,CASSIGGQRDYGYTF,TGTGCCAGTAGTATTGGTGGACAGAGGGACTATGGCTACACCTTC
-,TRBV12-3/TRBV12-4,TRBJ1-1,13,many,CASSTRGITEAFF,TGTGCCAGCAGCACCCGGGGGATCACTGAAGCTTTCTTT
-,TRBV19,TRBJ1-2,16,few,CASSPVDGVTNYGYTF,TGTGCCAGTAGTCCGGTCGACGGGGTTACTAACTATGGCTACACCTTC
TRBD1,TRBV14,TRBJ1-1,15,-,CASSPTQGADTEAFF,TGTGCCAGCAGCCCTACACAGGGGGCTGACACTGAAGCTTTCTTT
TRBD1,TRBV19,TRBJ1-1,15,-,CASSIYRGLGSEAFF,TGTGCCAGTAGCATTTACAGGGGGCTTGGGTCTGAAGCTTTCTTT
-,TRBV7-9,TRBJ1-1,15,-,CASSLIGGSEGEAFF,TGTGCCAGCAGCTTAATCGGGGGCAGTGAAGGTGAAGCTTTCTTT
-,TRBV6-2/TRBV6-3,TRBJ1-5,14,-,CASSYSIQNQPQHF,TGTGCCAGCAGTTACAGTATTCAGAATCAGCCCCAGCATTTT
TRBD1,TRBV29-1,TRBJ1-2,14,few,CSVELDRANYGYTF,TGCAGCGTTGAATTGGACAGGGCTAACTATGGCTACACCTTC
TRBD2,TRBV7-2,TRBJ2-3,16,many,CASSLASSGIRRTQYF,TGTGCCAGCAGCTTAGCCTCTAGCGGGATCCGTCGTACGCAGTATTTT
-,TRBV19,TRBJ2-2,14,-,CASSGPRYPGELFF,TGTGCCAGTAGTGGCCCCCGTTACCCCGGGGAGCTGTTTTTT
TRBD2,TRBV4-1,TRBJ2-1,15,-,CASSQEGGGADEQFF,TGCGCCAGCAGCCAAGAGGGCGGGGGGGCCGATGAGCAGTTCTTC
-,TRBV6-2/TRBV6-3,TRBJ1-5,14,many,CASSYSGANQPQHF,TGTGCCAGCAGTTACTCTGGGGCGAATCAGCCCCAGCATTTT
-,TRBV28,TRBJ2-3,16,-,CASSSRTGRKADTQYF,TGTGCCAGCAGCTCCCGCACAGGGCGTAAGGCAGATACGCAGTATTTT
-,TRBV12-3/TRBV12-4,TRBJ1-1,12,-,CANSLGIIEAFF,TGTGCCAACAGTTTGGGGATTATTGAAGCTTTCTTT
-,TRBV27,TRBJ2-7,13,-,CASSLTFPTEQYF,TGTGCCAGCAGTTTGACGTTTCCTACGGAGCAGTACTTC
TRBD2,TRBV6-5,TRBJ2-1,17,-,CASSYPTSGGTYNEQFF,TGTGCCAGCAGTTACCCTACTAGCGGGGGGACCTACAATGAGCAGTTCTTC